The 19 T cell receptor beta chains below all came from one sample that was sequenced in a study of cytomegalovirus exposure and HLA in healthy donors. The PCR used 60 Vbeta and 13 Jbeta primers. Sequenced by immunoSEQ multiplex PCR; TCRdb stores in-frame clones only, minus some. The table records under 150,000 clones, roughly three quarters of them present only once. Specimen: PBMCs. Source of these receptors: a woman between 18 and 29 years old in good health and CMV-seronegative.

The gene calls are TRBV7-9 and TRBJ1-5, with TRBD1 identical over 8 bases. Germline V gene data show CDR1 as SEHNR and CDR2 as FQNEAQ (reference sequence). The CDR3 runs 14 residues. V lost 5 bases and J lost 3; bases outside the gene matches: 3. CDR3 loop: CASSPRGPNQPQHF. CDR3 DNA: TGTGCCAGCAGCCCCAGGGGGCCCAATCAGCCCCAGCATTTT.

The chain is built from TRBV7-8 and TRBJ2-7; 8 bases map to TRBD2. Germline assignment: CDR1 SGHVS and CDR2 FQNEAQ. The length of the CDR3 is 14 residues. The V gene end was trimmed by 3 bases and the J gene end by 3 bases; junction bases not matched to a gene: 4. The CDR3 spells CASSLSSGDYEQYF. For the CDR3, the DNA is TGTGCCAGCAGCTTGAGTAGCGGGGACTACGAGCAGTACTTC.

The chain couples TRBV7-9 to TRBJ2-7, with D uncertain. Germline V gives CDR1 SEHNR, CDR2 FQNEAQ (reference sequence). V lost 3 bases and J lost 2, with 11 bases in between. The CDR3 runs 14 residues. CDR3 coding DNA: TGTGCCAGCAGCTTCAATCAGGCCGCCTACGAGCAGTACTTC. Amino acids: CASSFNQAAYEQYF.

The chain employs TRBV4-1 and TRBJ2-4; tentatively, D is TRBD2 (7 bases). The CDR3 contains 15 residues. Trimming cost V 3 bases and J 8 bases, with 17 bases left between them. Germline CDR1 MGHRA, CDR2 YSYEKL. CDR3 residues: CASSQGEGEGDIQYF. The CDR3 bases are TGCGCCAGCAGCCAGGGGGAGGGTGAGGGGGACATTCAGTACTTC.

Only one count was recorded for this clone. The chain joins TRBV29-1 to TRBJ2-2; 7 nucleotides agree with TRBD1. The CDR3 is made up of 13 amino acids. From germline, CDR1 is SQVTM and CDR2 ANQGSEA. The V segment lost 7 bases and the J segment 1 base; nucleotides outside the gene matches: 3. The DNA for the CDR3 is TGCAGCGCTAACAGGGGGAACACCGGGGAGCTGTTTTTT. This sequence encodes CSANRGNTGELFF.

The CDR3 DNA reads as TGCGCCAGCAGCCCCCGTGGTAGCGGGACTCGCACAGATACGCAGTATTTT. Protein: CASSPRGSGTRTDTQYF. The chain is built from TRBV5-1 and TRBJ2-3, with 8 nucleotides matching TRBD2. After removal of 4 bases from V and 1 base from J, the junction contained 11 bases not matched to a gene. CDR1 is SGHRS, CDR2 YFSETQ, per germline. The CDR3 loop spans 17 amino acids. Looking up the rest from reference TRBV5-1 and TRBJ2-3 gives the full variable domain: KAGVTQTPRYLIKTRGQQVTLSCSPISGHRSVSWYQQTPGQGLQFLFEYFSETQRNKGNFPGRFSGRQFSNSRSEMNVSTLELGDSALYLCASSPRGSGTRTDTQYFGPGTRLTVL.

This clone came up a few times. The rearrangement links TRBV7-9 to TRBJ1-2; D is unclear. Trimming cost V 8 bases and J 3 bases, with 7 bases left between them. This CDR3 spans 11 amino acids. Germline CDR1 reads SEHNR; CDR2 reads FQNEAQ (reference sequence). The CDR3 DNA sequence: TGTGCCAGCGGAGACTACTATGGCTACACCTTC. It yields the protein CASGDYYGYTF.

This clone was recorded only once. This rearrangement joins TRBV2 to TRBJ2-5, with 8 bases that match TRBD2. The CDR3 covers 15 residues. V was clipped by 5 bases and J by 5 bases; unmatched bases: 10. Looked up from germline, CDR1 is SNHLY and CDR2 is FYNNEI. CDR3 sequence reads: CASSSGGGPEETQYF. The CDR3 DNA follows: TGTGCCAGCAGTTCGGGGGGGGGACCAGAGGAGACCCAGTACTTC.

This clone was detected a few times. The gene calls are TRBV12-5 and TRBJ2-1; D is ambiguous. CDR1 is LGHNT, CDR2 FRNRAP, per germline. CDR3 length: 16 residues. Trimming cost V 6 bases and J 5 bases, with 20 bases left between them. CDR3 sequence: CASGNPVTVANNEQFF. The CDR3 coding sequence is TGTGCTAGTGGCAATCCTGTTACAGTGGCCAACAATGAGCAGTTCTTC.

The V and J genes are TRBV28 and TRBJ2-5; D is undetermined. The CDR3 sequence is 15 residues long. V dropped 6 bases and J dropped 5 bases, with 19 bases sitting between them. Per germline, CDR1 MDHEN and CDR2 SYDVKM. CDR3 sequence reads: CASSPGSAPRETQYF. The CDR3 DNA sequence: TGTGCCAGCAGCCCTGGGTCAGCCCCCAGGGAGACCCAGTACTTC.

The CDR3 loop is CASSVVSEGEQFF. CDR3 DNA: TGTGCCAGCAGCGTAGTATCCGAGGGTGAGCAGTTCTTC. This chain uses TRBV9 with TRBJ2-1; the D gene is possibly TRBD2 (5 bases). The V end lost 0 bases, the J end lost 9 bases, and 10 bases lay between the germline ends. CDR1 and CDR2 (germline): SGDLS, YYNGEE. The CDR3 covers 13 residues.

V and J are TRBV30 and TRBJ1-5, with 11 bases aligning to TRBD1. Germline CDR1 reads GTSNPN; CDR2 reads SVGIG (reference sequence). With 0 bases clipped from V and 7 bases from J, the junction kept 2 bases outside the gene matches. The CDR3 loop spans 14 amino acids. CDR3 in DNA: TGTGCCTGGAGTGTACGGACAGGGGGCCAGCCCCAGCATTTT. This encodes CAWSVRTGGQPQHF.

This chain uses TRBV5-1 with TRBJ1-1; D is possibly TRBD1 (6 bases). Germline lookup yields CDR1 SGHRS and CDR2 YFSETQ. V gave up 0 bases and J gave up 0 bases, with 15 bases separating them. CDR3 length: 17 amino acids. CDR3 DNA: TGCGCCAGCAGCTTGGGTGGTTGGGGGGGCATGAACACTGAAGCTTTCTTT. It yields the protein CASSLGGWGGMNTEAFF.

The chain joins TRBV11-3 to TRBJ1-1; tentatively, D is TRBD1 (5 bases). V lost 1 base to trimming and J lost 1 base, with 10 bases between them. The V gene's germline CDR1 is SGHNT and CDR2 YENEEA. The CDR3 is 15 amino acids. The CDR3 reads CASSLGGTSNTEAFF. The CDR3 bases are TGTGCCAGCAGCTTAGGCGGGACCTCGAACACTGAAGCTTTCTTT.

The rearrangement joins TRBV5-6 to TRBJ1-4, with a possible D match to TRBD1 (5 bases). The CDR3 has 14 residues. In germline, CDR1 is SGHDT, CDR2 YYEEEE. The V gene lost 0 bases and the J gene lost 6 bases, with 9 bases spanning the gap. For the CDR3, the DNA is TGTGCCAGCAGCTTGGGGTCAGGGTATGAAAAACTGTTTTTT. This translates into CASSLGSGYEKLFF.

The genes are TRBV30 and TRBJ2-7; 8 positions agree with TRBD2. The CDR3 has 13 residues. Unmatched junction bases numbered 5, after V lost 1 base and J lost 6 bases. Germline lookup yields CDR1 GTSNPN and CDR2 SVGIG (reference sequence). As DNA, the CDR3 is TGTGCCTGGAGTGGGGCGGGAGGAGGCGAGCAGTACTTC. Amino acid sequence: CAWSGAGGGEQYF.

The chain recombines TRBV5-1 with TRBJ2-4; weak D call: TRBD1 (6 bases). The CDR3 spans 14 residues. The V and J ends lost 1 base and 7 bases respectively, with 12 bases between them. Germline V gene sequence: CDR1 SGHRS, CDR2 YFSETQ. The CDR3 sequence: CASSLWQGLNIQYF. DNA for the CDR3: TGCGCCAGCAGCTTGTGGCAGGGGTTGAACATTCAGTACTTC.

The CDR3 DNA is TGTGCCAGCACGAAGGACAGGGGAGGGGAAAAACTGTTTTTT. Its protein product is CASTKDRGGEKLFF. The chain uses TRBV4-2 and TRBJ1-4; 9 nucleotides align to TRBD1. The J segment lost 8 bases and the V segment lost 7 bases, leaving 8 bases of the junction unmatched. Per germline, CDR1 LGHNA and CDR2 YNFKEQ. This CDR3 comprises 14 residues.

The chain employs TRBV5-1 and TRBJ2-6, with D unresolved. The length of the CDR3 is 17 residues. Per germline, CDR1 SGHRS and CDR2 YFSETQ. The V and J ends lost 4 bases and 0 bases respectively, with 14 bases between them. The DNA for the CDR3 is TGCGCCAGCAGCCTTTCGGGTCCTACCTCTGGGGCCAACGTCCTGACTTTC. This sequence encodes CASSLSGPTSGANVLTF.